This T cell receptor beta chain was sequenced in a study of regulatory T cells in long-lasting Graves disease (dated by TCRdb to the early 2020s). Broadly, across the study: Persistent Graves' disease was defined as persistently positive TSH receptor autoantibodies together with antithyroid drug treatment for over 5 years. Antithyroid drugs had been taken for approximately 10 years on average by persistent Graves' disease patients in the clinical cohort. This study used TCR sequencing and RNA sequencing of peripheral blood to compare persistent Graves' disease patients against newly diagnosed Graves' disease patients. TCR sequencing covered some 13 persistent and about 20 newly diagnosed Graves' disease patients, 33 samples in total. The study was conducted in China and was registered as a clinical trial.

Per the publication, the time point label means: persistent/refractory GD, antithyroid drugs over 5 years with positive TRAb. RNA was extracted from PBMCs in TRIzol for both TCR sequencing and RNA sequencing. Graves' disease was diagnosed according to American Thyroid Association guidelines. The patients came from an endocrinology department in Xi'an, China. From each patient, around 9.3 milliliters of peripheral blood was collected into an EDTA anticoagulant tube. Ficoll Paque Plus density gradient separation was used to isolate PBMCs, and no further T cell sorting was performed. RNA quality was checked with an Agilent 2100 Bioanalyzer and agarose gel, and concentration with a NanoDrop 2000. As to this clonotype: Its antigen target is currently unknown. Nothing much larger sits one base from this clone, and base qualities are not available.

Beyond this particular receptor, the publication reports: The study examined only peripheral blood because the primary lesion, thyroid tissue, could not be accessed. As a limitation, the authors acknowledged that the small sample size may reduce accuracy. TRBV28, TRBJ1-2 and TRBJ2-5 were preferentially used in persistent disease, while TRBV20-1 and TRBJ2-1 were favored in newly diagnosed disease. Sequencing and analysis were restricted to the TCR beta chain. Persistent patients shared more public clonotypes among themselves (around 2,500) than newly diagnosed patients did (approximately 870). Compared with newly diagnosed patients, patients with persistent Graves' disease had lower TCR Shannon entropy and fewer highly expanded clones, which suggests clonal expansion.

The library was generated by multiplex PCR. The listed sequencing device is Illumina HiSeq 4000. To build TCR beta libraries, CDR3 regions were amplified by Arm-PCR using iRepertoire HTBI primers. Before sequencing, the PCR products underwent gel purification. In the original analysis: Across samples, about 63 TRBV and roughly 15 TRBJ segments were identified and used for gene usage analysis of CDR3 amino acid clonotypes. COPE and FqMerger were used to merge filtered high-quality paired reads into contigs. Contigs were aligned with BLAST to IMGT TRBV, TRBD and TRBJ reference genes, and CDR3 was defined per IMGT. Clonotypes above 0.1% frequency were classified as highly expanded clones. Shannon entropy was used to measure repertoire diversity, and the Gini coefficient was used to measure V-J evenness. Public clonotypes were defined as clonotypes shared by more than one individual. Starting from the raw public reads, TCRdb applied fastp trimming at Q25, assembled clones with MiXCR and retained in-frame beta chains. For every CDR3 protein sequence, its rows merge into one entry that carries the most common genes and DNA. For this entry, the V and J calls and clone size follow TCRdb and not the study's own pipeline. The sample contains 400,000 or so distinct CDR3 sequences, under 25% of them found a single time. Jointly, the top ten make up more than 20% of the sample.

Trimming takes 5 bases from V and 5 bases from J, and the germline ends sit 16 bases apart. The germline V gene (reference sequence) yields SGHAT for CDR1 and FQDESV for CDR2. Counted from cysteine to phenylalanine, this CDR3 has 14 amino acids. Of the read, only the CDR3 DNA is kept; its 42 bases are in frame from base 1. This TCR was recovered from a female donor with Graves disease. The chain links TRBV11-1 with TRBJ2-7; the best D guess is TRBD2, with 5 bases matching. The sample here was peripheral blood mononuclear cells (PBMCs), taken when the disease was refractory, from a patient treated with antithyroid drugs. This receptor has the CDR3 CASSVGPSTHEQYF. The nucleotide sequence reads as follows: TGTGCCAGCAGCGTAGGGCCTAGCACCCACGAGCAGTACTTC.